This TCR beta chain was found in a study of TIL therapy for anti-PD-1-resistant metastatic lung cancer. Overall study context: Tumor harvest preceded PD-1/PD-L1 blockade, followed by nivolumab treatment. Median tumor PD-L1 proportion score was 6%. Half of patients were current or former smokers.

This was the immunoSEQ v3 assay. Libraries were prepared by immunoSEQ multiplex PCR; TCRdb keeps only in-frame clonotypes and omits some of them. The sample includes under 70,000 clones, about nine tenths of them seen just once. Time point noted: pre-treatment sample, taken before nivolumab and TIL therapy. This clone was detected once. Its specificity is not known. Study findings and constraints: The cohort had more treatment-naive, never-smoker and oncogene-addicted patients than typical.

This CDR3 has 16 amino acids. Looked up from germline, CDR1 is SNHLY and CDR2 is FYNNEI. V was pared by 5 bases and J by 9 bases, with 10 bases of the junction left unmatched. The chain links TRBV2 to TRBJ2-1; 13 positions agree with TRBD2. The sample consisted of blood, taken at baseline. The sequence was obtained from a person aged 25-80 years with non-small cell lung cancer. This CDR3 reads CASSPELAGGPGEQFF. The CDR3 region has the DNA TGTGCCAGCAGTCCGGAACTAGCGGGAGGGCCGGGTGAGCAGTTCTTC.